These 13 T cell receptor beta chains share one sample of origin, sequenced in a study of T cell responses to AZD1222 COVID-19 vaccine. The assay was immunoSEQ multiplex PCR, and TCRdb's table has in-frame clones only and misses some. The repertoire has 53,000 or so clones, 70% to 90% of them found once; the top ten carry less than 7%. This specimen was peripheral blood, taken 28 days after the second AZD1222 dose. The receptors come from an adult who received the AZD1222 COVID-19 vaccine.

This clone was seen only once. The V and J genes are TRBV7-6 and TRBJ2-7; D unresolved. Between the trimmed V and J ends, which lost 1 base and 2 bases, there was a span of 9 bases. This CDR3 region has 14 residues. Germline V lookup: CDR1 SGHVS, CDR2 FNYEAQ. The CDR3 DNA is TGTGCCAGCAGCTTAGACGCATTGACCTACGAGCAGTACTTC. It is translated as CASSLDALTYEQYF.

This chain uses TRBV5-8 with TRBJ1-2; TRBD1 is a possible D gene (5 bases). CDR3 length equals 14 residues. Germline V CDR1 and CDR2: SGHTS, YDEGEE. The germline V and J ends were trimmed by 0 bases and 5 bases, with 11 bases remaining between them. CDR3: CASSLVVRDYGYTF. In DNA form, the CDR3 reads TGTGCCAGCAGCTTGGTCGTCAGGGATTATGGCTACACCTTC. The full variable domain, with the rest looked up from reference TRBV5-8 and TRBJ1-2, is EAGVTQSPTHLIKTRGQQATLRCSPISGHTSVYWYQQALGLGLQFLLWYDEGEERNRGNFPPRFSGRQFPNYSSELNVNALELEDSALYLCASSLVVRDYGYTFGSGTRLTVV.

This clone turned up a few times. The V and J genes are TRBV7-9 and TRBJ2-7, with a weak D call TRBD2 (5 bases). Trimming stripped 5 bases from V and 6 bases from J, with 17 bases between. Germline CDR1 is SEHNR and CDR2 is FQNEAQ (reference sequence). The CDR3 is made up of 14 amino acids. CDR3 nucleotide sequence: TGTGCCAGCAGCCCGGACTTCCTCAATTTCGAGCAGTACTTC. Protein sequence: CASSPDFLNFEQYF.

This chain connects TRBV14 to TRBJ1-4; 7 bases fit TRBD1. The CDR3 consists of 16 residues. The V gene's germline CDR1 is SGHDN and CDR2 FVKESK. V was clipped by 2 bases and J by 0 bases; unmatched bases: 3. The CDR3 region has the DNA TGTGCCAGCAGCCAACGAGGACAGGCAACTAATGAAAAACTGTTTTTT. Its protein is CASSQRGQATNEKLFF.

This rearrangement joins TRBV5-4 to TRBJ2-7; 9 positions match TRBD1. J gave up 3 bases and V 2 bases, and 3 bases lay outside the gene matches. CDR3 length: 14 residues. CDR1 and CDR2 (germline): SGHNT, YYREEE (reference sequence). CDR3: CASSFGTGNYEQYF. The CDR3 DNA sequence: TGTGCCAGCAGCTTTGGGACAGGGAACTACGAGCAGTACTTC.

The chain links TRBV7-9 to TRBJ2-7; D perhaps matches TRBD1 (6 bases). The CDR3 runs to 16 residues. CDR1 is SEHNR and CDR2 is FQNEAQ in the germline V gene (reference sequence). V was trimmed by 4 bases and J by 3 bases, leaving 19 bases between them. CDR3 in DNA: TGTGCCAGCAGCTCCTGGTTGGGGACAACCTTCTACGAGCAGTACTTC. Amino acids: CASSSWLGTTFYEQYF.

About this clone: The junction shows a germline mismatch at one end, possibly a read error. The V and J genes are TRBV15 and TRBJ2-5; D might be TRBD1 or TRBD2, each matching 5 bases. Looked up from germline, CDR1 is LNHNV and CDR2 is YYDKDF (reference sequence). This CDR3 comprises 13 residues. For the CDR3, the DNA is TGTGCCACCAGCGTCCGGGACCAGGAGACCCAGTACTTC. Translating it yields CATSVRDQETQYF.

V gene TRBV12-5 combines with J gene TRBJ2-1; TRBD2 matches 9 bases. V shed 0 bases, J shed 0 bases, and the junction held 9 bases outside the gene matches. The CDR3 covers 19 residues. The germline CDR1 and CDR2 sequences are LGHNT and FRNRAP. The CDR3 coding sequence is TGTGCTAGTGGTTTGGTACTTAGGGCTAGCGGGGCCTCCTACAATGAGCAGTTCTTC. Protein product: CASGLVLRASGASYNEQFF.

CDR3 in amino acids: CASIMWSSGDNEQFF. The CDR3 DNA is TGTGCCAGCATTATGTGGTCTAGCGGGGACAATGAGCAGTTCTTC. The chain recombines TRBV28 with TRBJ2-1; 9 bases fit TRBD2. This CDR3 region has 15 residues. Germline lookup yields CDR1 MDHEN and CDR2 SYDVKM. Trimming took 7 bases from V and 5 from J; bases not matched to a gene: 9.

The rearrangement uses TRBV2 and TRBJ1-4, with D unclear. Germline loops: CDR1 SNHLY, CDR2 FYNNEI. V was clipped by 5 bases and J by 4 bases, with 11 bases between them. CDR3 length: 14 residues. The CDR3 protein is CASSPTLGNEKLFF. CDR3 DNA: TGTGCCAGCAGTCCGACCCTGGGTAATGAAAAACTGTTTTTT.

V is TRBV7-2 and J is TRBJ2-7; 9 bases match TRBD2. CDR1 and CDR2 from the germline V gene are SGHTA and FQGNSA. V was pared by 3 bases and J by 3 bases, with 3 bases of the junction left unmatched. There are 14 residues in the CDR3. CDR3 nucleotide sequence: TGTGCCAGCAGCTTTAGCGGGGGCTACTACGAGCAGTACTTC. As protein: CASSFSGGYYEQYF.

V gene TRBV3-1 (or the pseudogene TRBV3-2) combines with J gene TRBJ2-7, with 7 bases identical to TRBD1. CDR1 is LGHDT, CDR2 YNNKEL, per germline (reference sequence). The length of the CDR3 is 18 residues. After removal of 0 bases from V and 2 bases from J, the junction contained 13 bases not matched to a gene. CDR3 sequence reads: CASSQDFGGTVRTYEQYF. CDR3 sequence (DNA): TGTGCCAGCAGCCAAGATTTTGGTGGGACAGTCCGTACCTACGAGCAGTACTTC.

This clone came up a few times. This sequence joins TRBV7-9 and TRBJ1-1; the D gene is possibly TRBD1 (5 bases). Between the trimmed V and J ends, which lost 1 base and 5 bases, there was a span of 20 bases. The CDR3 has 17 amino acids. Germline lookup yields CDR1 SEHNR and CDR2 FQNEAQ (reference sequence). The CDR3 spells CASSLETRAGQGTEAFF. CDR3 sequence (DNA): TGTGCCAGCAGCTTAGAAACGCGGGCAGGGCAGGGTACTGAAGCTTTCTTT. The full variable domain, with the rest looked up from reference TRBV7-9 and TRBJ1-1, is DTGVSQNPRHKITKRGQNVTFRCDPISEHNRLYWYRQTLGQGPEFLTYFQNEAQLEKSRLLSDRFSAERPKGSFSTLEIQRTEQGDSAMYLCASSLETRAGQGTEAFFGQGTRLTVV.